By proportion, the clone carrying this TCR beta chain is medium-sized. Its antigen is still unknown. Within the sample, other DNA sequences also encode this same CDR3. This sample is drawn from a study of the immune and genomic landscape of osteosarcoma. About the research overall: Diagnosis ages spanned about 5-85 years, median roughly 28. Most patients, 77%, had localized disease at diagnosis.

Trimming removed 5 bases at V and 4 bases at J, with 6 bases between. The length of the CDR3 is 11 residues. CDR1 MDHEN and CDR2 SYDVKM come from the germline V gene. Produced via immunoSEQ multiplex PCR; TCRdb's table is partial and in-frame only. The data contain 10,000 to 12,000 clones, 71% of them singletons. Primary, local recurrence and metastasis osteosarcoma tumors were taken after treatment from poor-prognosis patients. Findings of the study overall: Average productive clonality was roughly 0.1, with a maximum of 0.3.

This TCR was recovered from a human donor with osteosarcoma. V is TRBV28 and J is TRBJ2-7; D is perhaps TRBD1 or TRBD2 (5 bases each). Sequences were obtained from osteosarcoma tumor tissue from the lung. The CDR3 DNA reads TGTGCCAGCAGTGGGGGTTACGAGCAGTACTTC. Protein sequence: CASSGGYEQYF.